The clone carrying this T cell receptor (beta chain) was counted many times. Its target is not known. These data come from a study of CD8 T cells in ankylosing spondylitis. CDR3 length: 16 residues. V lost 2 bases and J lost 5, with 18 bases in between. Germline assignment: CDR1 MDHEN and CDR2 SYDVKM. With molecular barcodes, quantitative 5'-RACE was used to make the TCR beta libraries. TCRdb re-called the 5' RACE reads with MiXCR, one entry per CDR3 protein. This sample has just over 300,000 distinct CDR3 sequences, with 20% found just once. Study-level findings and limits: As for the disease-linked clones, they showed a CD8+ phenotype and occurred at relatively low frequencies in peripheral blood. Reportedly, significant enrichment of disease-linked clones occurred in matched ankylosing spondylitis synovial fluid. Earlier literature documents some of the motif variants in reactive arthritis synovial fluid and blood.

The sequenced sample was blood, either unsorted or a sorted T cell fraction (not recorded which). The receptor was isolated from a female donor with ankylosing spondylitis or in good health (not recorded which). The chain has TRBV28 and TRBJ1-1, with D uncertain. CDR3 protein: CASSLRGGGSGTEAFF. The CDR3 DNA reads TGTGCCAGCAGTTTACGGGGAGGAGGGTCGGGGACTGAAGCTTTCTTT.